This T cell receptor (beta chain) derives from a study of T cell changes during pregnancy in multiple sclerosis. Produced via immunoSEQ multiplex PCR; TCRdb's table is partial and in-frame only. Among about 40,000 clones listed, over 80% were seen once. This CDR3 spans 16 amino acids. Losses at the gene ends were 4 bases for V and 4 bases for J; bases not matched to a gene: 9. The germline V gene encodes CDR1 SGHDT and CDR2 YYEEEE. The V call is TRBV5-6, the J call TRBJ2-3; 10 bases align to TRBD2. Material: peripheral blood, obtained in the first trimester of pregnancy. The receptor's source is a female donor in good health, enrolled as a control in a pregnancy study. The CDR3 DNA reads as TGTGCCAGCAGCCCACGACTAGCGGGTCCGGCAGATACGCAGTATTTT. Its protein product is CASSPRLAGPADTQYF.